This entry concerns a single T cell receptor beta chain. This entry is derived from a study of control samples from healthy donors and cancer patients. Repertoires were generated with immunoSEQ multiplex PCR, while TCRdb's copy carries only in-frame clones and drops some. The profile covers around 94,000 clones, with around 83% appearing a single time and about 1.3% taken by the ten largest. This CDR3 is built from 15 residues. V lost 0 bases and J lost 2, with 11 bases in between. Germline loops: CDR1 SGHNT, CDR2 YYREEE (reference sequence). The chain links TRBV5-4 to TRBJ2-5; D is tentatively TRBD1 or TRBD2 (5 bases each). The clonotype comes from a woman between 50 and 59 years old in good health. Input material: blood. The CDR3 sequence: CASSLVGTSQETQYF. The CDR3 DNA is TGTGCCAGCAGCTTGGTGGGGACCAGTCAAGAGACCCAGTACTTC.